This T cell receptor beta chain was recovered during a study of cytotoxic CD8 clonotypes in ibrutinib-treated CLL. The CDR3 consists of 12 residues. The germline CDR1 and CDR2 sequences are GTSNPN and SVGIG (reference sequence). V gave up 4 bases and J gave up 1 base, with 6 bases separating them. Produced via immunoSEQ multiplex PCR; TCRdb's table is partial and in-frame only. This table holds about 29,000 clones, 75% to 80% found once. Sample: PBMCs, taken after 36 months of ibrutinib treatment. The J gene is TRBJ2-3, the V gene TRBV30; D gene uncertain. The source of this sequence is a human donor with chronic lymphocytic leukemia. Here the CDR3 reads CAWNARTDTQYF. DNA for the CDR3: TGTGCCTGGAATGCGCGCACAGATACGCAGTATTTT.